The 26 T cell receptor beta chains presented below share a single source sample, sequenced in a study of blood T cell repertoires in COVID-19. Clones were sequenced by immunoSEQ multiplex PCR, and TCRdb holds only the in-frame ones, with some missing. Of more than 75,000 clones in the sample, about 83% were seen once. The sequenced sample consisted of peripheral blood. All receptors come from a woman aged 70-85 years with acute or convalescent COVID-19.

This clone occurred a few times. The chain recombines TRBV6-5 with TRBJ1-6; TRBD1 matches 9 bases. Germline V gives CDR1 MNHEY, CDR2 SVGAGI. This CDR3 is built from 15 residues. The V segment lost 6 bases and the J segment 6 bases; nucleotides outside the gene matches: 6. The CDR3 region has the DNA TGTGCCAGCAGGGACAGGGGCCAACCTAATTCACCCCTCCACTTT. It specifies CASRDRGQPNSPLHF.

This sequence joins TRBV6-1 and TRBJ1-4; D ambiguous. This CDR3 contains 12 residues. V lost 6 bases, J lost 13 bases, and 15 bases lay in between. From germline, CDR1 is MNHNS and CDR2 SASEGT. The CDR3 bases are TGTGCCAGCAGCGACCCGGGTTTTAGACTGTTTTTT. Its protein product is CASSDPGFRLFF.

The chain links TRBV14 to TRBJ2-1; D perhaps matches TRBD1 (6 bases). Germline V gene sequence: CDR1 SGHDN, CDR2 FVKESK. The V gene lost 3 bases and the J gene lost 8 bases, with 11 bases spanning the gap. This CDR3 comprises 13 residues. The CDR3 loop reads CASSHTGLDEQFF. The CDR3 DNA follows: TGTGCCAGCAGCCATACAGGGTTGGATGAGCAGTTCTTC.

The chain recombines TRBV7-8 with TRBJ1-1; D call uncertain. CDR1 SGHVS and CDR2 FQNEAQ come from the germline V gene. Trimming cost V 5 bases and J 2 bases, with 15 bases left between them. The CDR3 has 15 amino acids. The CDR3 here is CASSQHTVINTEAFF. DNA of the CDR3: TGTGCCAGCAGCCAACATACCGTAATCAACACTGAAGCTTTCTTT. The full variable domain, in which reference TRBV7-8 and TRBJ1-1 provide the parts outside the CDR3, is GAGVSQSPRYKVAKRGQDVALRCDPISGHVSLFWYQQALGQGPEFLTYFQNEAQLDKSGLPSDRFFAERPEGSVSTLKIQRTQQEDSAVYLCASSQHTVINTEAFFGQGTRLTVV.

The V gene is TRBV12-3 or TRBV12-4, the J gene TRBJ1-1; D is uncertain. There are 12 residues in the CDR3. V shed 3 bases and J shed 8 bases, with 10 bases lying between them. CDR3: CASSFRRAEAFF. CDR3 nucleotide sequence: TGTGCCAGCAGTTTTCGGCGGGCCGAAGCTTTCTTT.

The chain uses TRBV5-1 and TRBJ2-6; 7 nucleotides align to TRBD1. CDR1 is SGHRS and CDR2 is YFSETQ in the germline V gene. The ends lost 4 bases at V and 4 bases at J; junction bases unmatched: 11. The length of the CDR3 is 17 residues. CDR3 nucleotides: TGCGCCAGCAGCCCACCGGACAGGTTGGGAGGGGCCAACGTCCTGACTTTC. Translated: CASSPPDRLGGANVLTF.

The chain is built from TRBV6-1 and TRBJ2-1, with D possibly TRBD1 on 5 matching bases. V was trimmed by 1 base and J by 6 bases, leaving 7 bases between them. The CDR3 is 13 amino acids. CDR1 is MNHNS and CDR2 is SASEGT in the germline V gene. As DNA, the CDR3 is TGTGCCAGCAGTGAAGTTAGGGGCAATGAGCAGTTCTTC. It specifies CASSEVRGNEQFF.

This clone was counted a few times. The rearrangement uses TRBV7-9 and TRBJ2-1; no definite D call. The germline gives CDR1 SEHNR, CDR2 FQNEAQ (reference sequence). CDR3 length equals 12 residues. Deletions cut 1 base from V and 8 bases from J, with 6 bases between. CDR3 bases: TGTGCCAGCAGCTTAGATGTCTATGAGCAGTTCTTC. It translates to CASSLDVYEQFF. Drawing the rest from reference TRBV7-9 and TRBJ2-1, the complete variable domain is DTGVSQNPRHKITKRGQNVTFRCDPISEHNRLYWYRQTLGQGPEFLTYFQNEAQLEKSRLLSDRFSAERPKGSFSTLEIQRTEQGDSAMYLCASSLDVYEQFFGPGTRLTVL.

This chain links TRBV21-1 with TRBJ2-2; TRBD2 is the table's D call and was not checked against the DNA. TRBV21-1 is marked as a pseudogene. The CDR3 is 14 residues long. CDR3 in amino acids: CASSTNRETGELFF. CDR3 nucleotides: TGTGCCAGCAGCACCAACCGGGAGACCGGGGAGCTGTTTTTT.

The V and J genes are TRBV7-6 and TRBJ1-3; the D is unclear. V gave up 4 bases and J gave up 6 bases, with 16 bases separating them. The V gene's germline CDR1 is SGHVS and CDR2 FNYEAQ. The CDR3 is 15 residues long. The CDR3 reads CASSSTARFPNTIYF. The DNA of the CDR3 is TGTGCCAGCAGCTCAACCGCGAGGTTTCCAAACACCATATATTTT.

V gene TRBV3-1 (or the pseudogene TRBV3-2) combines with J gene TRBJ1-3; D is unresolved. This CDR3 region has 15 residues. V was clipped by 0 bases and J by 4 bases, with 10 bases between them. Germline V lookup: CDR1 LGHDT, CDR2 YNNKEL (reference sequence). The CDR3 DNA reads as TGTGCCAGCAGCCAAGATGCCTCTGAGGGAAACACCATATATTTT. This codes for CASSQDASEGNTIYF.

This clone came up a few times. The J gene is TRBJ1-5, the V gene TRBV6-1; D not certain. Trimming removed 0 bases from V and 4 bases from J, with 4 bases in between. CDR3 length equals 13 residues. The germline V gene encodes CDR1 MNHNS and CDR2 SASEGT. The CDR3 sequence: CASSEAANQPQHF. The CDR3 DNA follows: TGTGCCAGCAGTGAAGCGGCTAATCAGCCCCAGCATTTT.

The chain carries TRBV7-9 and TRBJ2-3; TRBD2 matches 7 bases. CDR1 and CDR2 (germline): SEHNR, FQNEAQ (reference sequence). This CDR3 contains 15 residues. V dropped 5 bases and J dropped 2; count of bases not matched to a gene: 7. CDR3 region: CASSIPERDTDTQYF. CDR3 nucleotides: TGTGCCAGCAGCATACCAGAGCGGGACACAGATACGCAGTATTTT.

The chain joins TRBV9 to TRBJ1-1, with 9 bases aligning to TRBD1. The CDR3 length is 15 residues. In germline, CDR1 is SGDLS, CDR2 YYNGEE. The V segment lost 0 bases and the J segment 11 bases; nucleotides outside the gene matches: 11. Written as DNA, the CDR3 is TGTGCCAGCAGCGTAGAGGTGGGACAGGGTACGGGGGCTTTCTTT. Its translation: CASSVEVGQGTGAFF.

J is TRBJ2-2 and V is TRBV24-1; D perhaps matches TRBD1 (5 bases). Per germline, CDR1 KGHDR and CDR2 SFDVKD. CDR3 length: 14 residues. V was shortened by 0 bases and J by 7 bases, with 8 bases between the two germline ends. CDR3 amino acids: CATSDLKGIGELFF. The DNA for the CDR3 is TGTGCCACCAGTGATTTGAAGGGGATCGGGGAGCTGTTTTTT.

The J gene is TRBJ2-1, the V gene TRBV28; 7 bases fit TRBD2. CDR3 length: 14 residues. V shed 4 bases and J 5 bases; nucleotides not matched to a gene: 5. Germline CDR1 and CDR2: MDHEN and SYDVKM. CDR3 in amino acids: CASSSGGRNNEQFF. As DNA, the CDR3 is TGTGCCAGCAGTTCGGGGGGACGGAACAATGAGCAGTTCTTC.

This clone came up once. J is TRBJ2-3 and V is TRBV6-5; weak D call: TRBD1 (5 bases). CDR1 MNHEY and CDR2 SVGAGI come from the germline V gene. This CDR3 contains 15 residues. V was pared by 7 bases and J by 0 bases, with 14 bases between. In DNA, the CDR3 is TGTGCCAGCATTTGGGGCTCTCCAAGCACAGATACGCAGTATTTT. Translated: CASIWGSPSTDTQYF.

The V call is TRBV19, the J call TRBJ1-1; D gene ambiguous. The V gene's germline CDR1 is LNHDA and CDR2 SQIVND (reference sequence). Deletions cut 1 base from V and 8 bases from J, with 14 bases between. The CDR3 length is 14 residues. The DNA for the CDR3 is TGTGCCAGTAGTATAGGAACTGGGCAGGCCGAAGCTTTCTTT. Residues: CASSIGTGQAEAFF. The variable domain in full, with the rest retrieved from reference TRBV19 and TRBJ1-1, is DGGITQSPKYLFRKEGQNVTLSCEQNLNHDAMYWYRQDPGQGLRLIYYSQIVNDFQKGDIAEGYSVSREKKESFPLTVTSAQKNPTAFYLCASSIGTGQAEAFFGQGTRLTVV.

The rearrangement joins TRBV28 to TRBJ2-7; maybe TRBD2 (5 bases). CDR1 and CDR2 (germline): MDHEN, SYDVKM. V lost 7 bases and J 3 bases, leaving 16 bases between the germline ends. CDR3 length: 14 residues. CDR3 region: CASNSLREDYEQYV. For the CDR3, the DNA is TGTGCCAGCAACTCTCTTCGGGAAGACTACGAGCAGTACGTC.

The table lists this clone with a few counts. The V call is TRBV7-2, the J call TRBJ1-5; TRBD1 aligns across 7 bases. Unmatched junction bases numbered 5, after V lost 5 bases and J lost 4 bases. The CDR3 runs to 14 residues. Germline V gene lookup returns CDR1 SGHTA and CDR2 FQGNSA. The CDR3 DNA sequence: TGTGCCAGCAGCCCACCGGGACAGAATCAGCCCCAGCATTTT. It encodes CASSPPGQNQPQHF.

The V and J genes are TRBV7-9 and TRBJ2-5, with 8 positions matching TRBD1. Per germline, CDR1 SEHNR and CDR2 FQNEAQ (reference sequence). J lost 5 bases, V lost 1 base, and 6 bases had no gene match. CDR3 length: 15 amino acids. The CDR3 nucleotides read TGTGCCAGCAGCTTAGTGCAGGGGGCGAGGGAGACCCAGTACTTC. This translates into CASSLVQGARETQYF. Complete variable domain (other parts from reference TRBV7-9 and TRBJ2-5): DTGVSQNPRHKITKRGQNVTFRCDPISEHNRLYWYRQTLGQGPEFLTYFQNEAQLEKSRLLSDRFSAERPKGSFSTLEIQRTEQGDSAMYLCASSLVQGARETQYFGPGTRLLVL.

CDR3 residues: CASSSPQETNTGELFF. The CDR3 coding sequence is TGTGCCAGCAGTTCACCACAGGAGACCAACACCGGGGAGCTGTTTTTT. The gene calls are TRBV6-9 and TRBJ2-2; perhaps TRBD1 as D (5 bases). The CDR3 contains 16 residues. Germline V gives CDR1 MNHGY, CDR2 SVAAGI. The ends were cut back, 4 bases at V and 2 bases at J, with 14 bases in the middle.

The chain employs TRBV30 and TRBJ2-1, with 14 bases aligning to TRBD2. In germline, CDR1 is GTSNPN, CDR2 SVGIG (reference sequence). The CDR3 has 14 amino acids. V trimming: 4 bases; J trimming: 8 bases; junction bases outside the gene matches: 4. CDR3 sequence: CAWKRLAGGDEQFF. CDR3 in DNA: TGTGCCTGGAAACGACTAGCGGGAGGGGATGAGCAGTTCTTC.

There are many counts of this clone. The V and J genes are TRBV27 and TRBJ2-5; 7 bases fit TRBD1. The CDR3 is 17 residues long. Germline V gene data show CDR1 as MNHEY and CDR2 as SMNVEV (reference sequence). Unmatched junction bases numbered 11, after V lost 0 bases and J lost 4 bases. CDR3 loop: CASSLSSLEGAGETQYF. CDR3 nucleotide sequence: TGTGCCAGCAGTTTATCTTCTCTAGAGGGGGCAGGAGAGACCCAGTACTTC.

The chain has TRBV4-3 and TRBJ1-6, with no clear D. Germline V lookup: CDR1 LGHNA, CDR2 YSLEER. The V gene lost 0 bases and the J gene lost 4 bases, with 13 bases spanning the gap. This CDR3 contains 17 residues. Written as DNA, the CDR3 is TGCGCCAGCAGCCAAGAAACCCCGCAGATATATAATTCACCCCTCCACTTT. This gives the protein CASSQETPQIYNSPLHF.

The chain has TRBV28 and TRBJ2-6, with TRBD1 as a possible D gene (6 bases). Germline V CDR1 and CDR2: MDHEN, SYDVKM. The CDR3 has 16 residues. Trimming shortened V by 6 bases and J by 2 bases, and 14 bases separated the two germline ends. Here the CDR3 reads CASSEMTGAGANVLTF. CDR3 bases: TGTGCCAGCAGCGAAATGACAGGAGCTGGGGCCAACGTCCTGACTTTC.